This TCR beta chain was captured by sequencing in a study of T cell clonotyping in hematopoietic cell transplantation. Study results and caveats: At the given depth, recipient repertoires were over 95% de novo clonotypes. Without cell sorting, CD4 versus CD8 contributions remain unresolved. Pathologically expanded recipient clonotypes increased progressively from day 30 to day 180 as diversity fell.

On this clone itself: Its antigen is unknown.

Assay used: immunoSEQ multiplex PCR; TCRdb lists only in-frame clones, some missing. The sample holds over 10,000 clones, around 93% seen once. CDR1 SGHAT and CDR2 FQNNGV come from the germline V gene. After removal of 3 bases from V and 7 bases from J, the junction contained 5 bases not matched to a gene. There are 14 residues in the CDR3. Sequencing was performed on peripheral blood mononuclear cells. The receptor was derived from a woman aged 45-65 years in good health. Some clones in this sample may be carry-over from other donors' samples. The chain joins TRBV11-2 to TRBJ1-5; 8 nucleotides line up with TRBD1. In DNA form, the CDR3 reads TGTGCCAGCAGCTTGGACAGGGTTAGACAGCCCCAGCATTTT. Amino acids: CASSLDRVRQPQHF.